A selection of T cell receptor beta chains follows, all from one sample in a study of blood T cell repertoires in COVID-19. Clones were sequenced by immunoSEQ multiplex PCR, and TCRdb holds only the in-frame ones, with some missing. The sample has some 150,000 clones, 80% to 90% seen once. Material: peripheral blood. The receptor set was obtained from a woman aged 40 to 50 with acute or convalescent COVID-19. CDR3s include the opening cysteine and the closing phenylalanine or tryptophan. Only part of the rows carry a size: once, few, many, or a class if the clone is expanded.

abundance: .
j_gene: TRBJ2-5
v_gene: TRBV5-1
CDR3aa: CASSAGGETQYF

abundance: .
j_gene: TRBJ1-1
v_gene: TRBV3-1/TRBV3-2
CDR3aa: CASSQEPGLNTEAFF

abundance: .
j_gene: TRBJ2-1
v_gene: TRBV21-1
CDR3aa: CASSIRGGAEQFF

abundance: few
j_gene: TRBJ2-7
v_gene: TRBV29-1
CDR3aa: CSVDVQGKYEQYF

abundance: .
j_gene: TRBJ1-1
v_gene: TRBV7-9
CDR3aa: CCERDTEAFF

abundance: .
j_gene: TRBJ2-7
v_gene: TRBV6-1
CDR3aa: CASSEAGAAYEQYF

abundance: .
j_gene: TRBJ2-5
v_gene: TRBV19
CDR3aa: CASSQGGGSGTQYF

abundance: .
j_gene: TRBJ2-4
v_gene: TRBV5-6
CDR3aa: CASSALAEDVIAKNIQYF

abundance: .
j_gene: TRBJ2-7
v_gene: TRBV5-6
CDR3aa: CASSLEGGAYEQYF

abundance: .
j_gene: TRBJ2-7
v_gene: TRBV6-6
CDR3aa: CASSHRQGHEQYF

abundance: once
j_gene: TRBJ2-7
v_gene: TRBV5-1
CDR3aa: CASSETGLSYEQYF

abundance: .
j_gene: TRBJ2-7
v_gene: TRBV5-1
CDR3aa: CASSTDRVGYEQYF

abundance: .
j_gene: TRBJ1-1
v_gene: TRBV6-6
CDR3aa: CANTSPVDTEAFF

abundance: .
j_gene: TRBJ2-7
v_gene: TRBV30
CDR3aa: CAWNEWAGGGYEQYF

abundance: .
j_gene: TRBJ2-5
v_gene: TRBV23-1
CDR3aa: CASSQSFRQETQYF

abundance: .
j_gene: TRBJ2-7
v_gene: TRBV9
CDR3aa: CASSVTGLSSYEQYF

abundance: .
j_gene: TRBJ2-6
v_gene: TRBV5-1
CDR3aa: CASSKQGTPGANVLTF

abundance: once
j_gene: TRBJ2-6
v_gene: TRBV7-2
CDR3aa: CASSLDRFSGANVLTF

abundance: .
j_gene: TRBJ2-1
v_gene: TRBV3-1/TRBV3-2
CDR3aa: CASSQGTSGRALGYEQFF